This T cell receptor gamma chain was found in a study of gamma delta lymphoproliferative disorders and STAT genes. Relative to its sample, this clone is medium-sized (0.01 to 0.1%). A far larger clone is one base from this, pointing to a likely read error. The sample holds other DNA sequences that translate to the same CDR3. CDR3 length: 15 amino acids. The germline CDR1 and CDR2 sequences are EGSTGY and YDSYTSSV. Sequencing used genomic DNA taken from PBMCs of patients and controls. Sequenced patients had a median age of about 61 years. All samples were taken off therapy or before therapy. TCRdb redid clone calling on the multiplex PCR reads using CATT. This sample has roughly 1,400 gamma-chain clones, with about 8.2% found just once.

This clonotype was sampled from a human donor with gamma-delta T-cell large granular lymphocyte leukemia. Sequencing used blood. The V segment is TRGV4, and no J call was made. This chain's CDR3 is CATWEKGKLLYKKLF. The CDR3 coding sequence is TGTGCCACCTGGGAGAAGGGGAAATTACTTTATAAGAAACTATTT.